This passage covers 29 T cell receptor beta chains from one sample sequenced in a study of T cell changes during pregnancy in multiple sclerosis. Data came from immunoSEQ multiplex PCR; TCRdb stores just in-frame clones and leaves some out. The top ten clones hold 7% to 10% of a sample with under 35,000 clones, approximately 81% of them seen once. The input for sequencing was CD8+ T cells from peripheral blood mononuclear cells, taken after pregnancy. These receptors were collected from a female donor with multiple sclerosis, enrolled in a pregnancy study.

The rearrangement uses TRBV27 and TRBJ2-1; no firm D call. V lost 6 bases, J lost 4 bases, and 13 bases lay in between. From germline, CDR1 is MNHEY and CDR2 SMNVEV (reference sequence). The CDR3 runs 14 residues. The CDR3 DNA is TGTGCCAGCAGCTTTGGTGACACTTACAATGAGCAGTTCTTC. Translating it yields CASSFGDTYNEQFF.

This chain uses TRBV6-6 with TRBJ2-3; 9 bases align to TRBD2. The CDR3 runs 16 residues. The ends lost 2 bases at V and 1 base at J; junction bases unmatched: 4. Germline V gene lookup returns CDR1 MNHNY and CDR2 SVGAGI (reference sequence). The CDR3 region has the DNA TGTGCCAGCAGTTACCGGGAGCGGGGGGGCACAGATACGCAGTATTTT. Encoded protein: CASSYRERGGTDTQYF.

CDR3 DNA sequence: TGTGCCAGCAGCCCCGTGATTTTGCGGGGCGGGCAGTACTTC. Its translation is CASSPVILRGGQYF. V and J are TRBV7-8 and TRBJ2-7; maybe TRBD2 (6 bases). The CDR3 runs to 14 residues. Germline loops: CDR1 SGHVS, CDR2 FQNEAQ. Trimming removed 5 bases at V and 9 bases at J, with 20 bases between.

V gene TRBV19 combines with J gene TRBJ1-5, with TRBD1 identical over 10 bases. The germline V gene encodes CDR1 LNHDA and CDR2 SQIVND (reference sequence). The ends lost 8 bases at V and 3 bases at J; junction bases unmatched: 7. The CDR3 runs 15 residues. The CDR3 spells CASAAGTGANQPQHF. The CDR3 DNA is TGTGCCAGTGCCGCGGGGACAGGGGCCAATCAGCCCCAGCATTTT.

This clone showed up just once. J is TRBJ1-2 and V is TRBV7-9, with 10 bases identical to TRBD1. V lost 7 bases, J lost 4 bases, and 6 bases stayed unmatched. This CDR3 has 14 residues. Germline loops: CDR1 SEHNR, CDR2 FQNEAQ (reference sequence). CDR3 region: CASIRQGAPYGYTF. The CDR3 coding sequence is TGTGCCAGCATAAGACAGGGGGCCCCCTATGGCTACACCTTC.

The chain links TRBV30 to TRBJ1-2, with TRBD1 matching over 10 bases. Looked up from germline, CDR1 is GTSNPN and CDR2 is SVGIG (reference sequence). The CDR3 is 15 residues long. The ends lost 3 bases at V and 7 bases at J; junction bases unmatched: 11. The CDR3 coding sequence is TGTGCCTGGAGGCCCGACAGGGGGCGTTTTGGTGGCTACACCTTC. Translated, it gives CAWRPDRGRFGGYTF.

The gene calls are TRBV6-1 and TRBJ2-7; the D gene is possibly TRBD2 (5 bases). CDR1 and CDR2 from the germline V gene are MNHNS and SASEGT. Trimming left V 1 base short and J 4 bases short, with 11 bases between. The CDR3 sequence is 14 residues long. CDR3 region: CASSEVGSGYEQYF. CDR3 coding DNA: TGTGCCAGCAGTGAAGTAGGCAGCGGATACGAGCAGTACTTC.

The CDR3 spells CASSLPSGTDTQYF. The CDR3 DNA reads as TGTGCCAGCAGCTTACCCAGTGGCACAGATACGCAGTATTTT. This chain links TRBV7-8 with TRBJ2-3; D is unclear. Germline V CDR1 and CDR2: SGHVS, FQNEAQ. The V gene lost 2 bases and the J gene lost 1 base, with 7 bases spanning the gap. The CDR3 totals 14 residues.

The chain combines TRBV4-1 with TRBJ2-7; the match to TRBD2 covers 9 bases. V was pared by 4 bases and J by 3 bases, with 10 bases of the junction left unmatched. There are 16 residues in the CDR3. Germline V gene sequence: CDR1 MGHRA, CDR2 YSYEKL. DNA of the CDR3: TGCGCCAGCAGCCCTTCCCTTGGTAGCGGGGGCTACGAGCAGTACTTC. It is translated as CASSPSLGSGGYEQYF.

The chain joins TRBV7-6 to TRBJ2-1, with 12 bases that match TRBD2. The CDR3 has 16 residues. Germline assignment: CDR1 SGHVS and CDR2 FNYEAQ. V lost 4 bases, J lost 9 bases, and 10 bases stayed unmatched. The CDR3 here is CASSSRLAGARSEQFF. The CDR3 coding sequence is TGTGCCAGCAGCTCCAGACTAGCGGGGGCTAGGAGTGAGCAGTTCTTC.

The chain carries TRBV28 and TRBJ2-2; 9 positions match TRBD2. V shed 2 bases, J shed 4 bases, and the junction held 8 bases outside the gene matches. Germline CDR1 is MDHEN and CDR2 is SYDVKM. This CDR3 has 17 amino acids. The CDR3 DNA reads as TGTGCCAGCAGTTTACCTAGTACTAGCGGGCTCACCGGGGAGCTGTTTTTT. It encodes CASSLPSTSGLTGELFF. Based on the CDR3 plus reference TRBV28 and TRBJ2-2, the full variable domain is DVKVTQSSRYLVKRTGEKVFLECVQDMDHENMFWYRQDPGLGLRLIYFSYDVKMKEKGDIPEGYSVSREKKERFSLILESASTNQTSMYLCASSLPSTSGLTGELFFGEGSRLTVL.

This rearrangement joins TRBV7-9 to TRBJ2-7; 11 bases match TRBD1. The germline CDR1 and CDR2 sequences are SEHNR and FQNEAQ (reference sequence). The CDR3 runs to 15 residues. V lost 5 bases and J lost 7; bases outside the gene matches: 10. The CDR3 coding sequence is TGTGCCAGCAGCCACCGGGACAGGGGGTCTGAGGAGCAGTACTTC. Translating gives CASSHRDRGSEEQYF.

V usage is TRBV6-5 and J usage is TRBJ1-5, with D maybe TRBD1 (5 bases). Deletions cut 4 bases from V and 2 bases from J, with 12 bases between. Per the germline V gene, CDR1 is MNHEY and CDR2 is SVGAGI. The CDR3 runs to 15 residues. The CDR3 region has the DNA TGTGCCAGCAGTTCCCAGACAGAGGGCAATCAGCCCCAGCATTTT. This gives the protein CASSSQTEGNQPQHF.

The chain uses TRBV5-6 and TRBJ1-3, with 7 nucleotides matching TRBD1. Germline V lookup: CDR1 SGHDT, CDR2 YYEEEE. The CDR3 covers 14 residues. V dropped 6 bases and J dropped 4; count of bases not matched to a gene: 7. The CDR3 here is CASTPGGTGNTIYF. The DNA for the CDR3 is TGTGCCAGCACCCCAGGGGGGACCGGAAACACCATATATTTT.

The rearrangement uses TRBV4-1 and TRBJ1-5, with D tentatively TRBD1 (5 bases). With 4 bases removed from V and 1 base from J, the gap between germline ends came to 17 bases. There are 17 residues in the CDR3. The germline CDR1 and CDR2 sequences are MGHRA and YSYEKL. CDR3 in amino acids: CASSPLGFRGSNQPQHF. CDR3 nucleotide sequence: TGCGCCAGCAGCCCCCTTGGTTTCCGGGGGAGCAATCAGCCCCAGCATTTT.

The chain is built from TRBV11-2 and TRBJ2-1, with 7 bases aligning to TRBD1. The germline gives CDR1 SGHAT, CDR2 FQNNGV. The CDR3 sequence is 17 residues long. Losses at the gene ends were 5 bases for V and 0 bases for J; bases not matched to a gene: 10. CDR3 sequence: CASSLNRGLSSYNEQFF. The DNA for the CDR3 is TGTGCCAGCAGCCTGAACAGGGGTCTTAGCTCCTACAATGAGCAGTTCTTC.

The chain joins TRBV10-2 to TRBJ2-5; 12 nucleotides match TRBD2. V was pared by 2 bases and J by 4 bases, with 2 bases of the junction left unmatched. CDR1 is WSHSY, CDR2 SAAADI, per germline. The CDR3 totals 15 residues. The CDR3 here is CASSEPSGGAETQYF. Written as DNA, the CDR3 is TGCGCCAGCAGTGAGCCTAGCGGGGGGGCAGAGACCCAGTACTTC.

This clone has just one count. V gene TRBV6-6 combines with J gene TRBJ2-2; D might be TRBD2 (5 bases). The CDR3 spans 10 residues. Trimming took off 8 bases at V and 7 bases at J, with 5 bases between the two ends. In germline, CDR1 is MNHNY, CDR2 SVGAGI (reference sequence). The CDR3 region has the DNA TGTGCCAGCCGGGACGGGGAGCTGTTTTTT. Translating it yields CASRDGELFF.

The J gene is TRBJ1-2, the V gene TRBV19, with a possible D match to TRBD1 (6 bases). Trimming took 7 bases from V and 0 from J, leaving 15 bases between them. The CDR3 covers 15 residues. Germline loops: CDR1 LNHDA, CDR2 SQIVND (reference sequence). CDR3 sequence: CASTEYREANYGYTF. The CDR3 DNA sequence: TGTGCCAGTACCGAGTACAGGGAAGCTAACTATGGCTACACCTTC.

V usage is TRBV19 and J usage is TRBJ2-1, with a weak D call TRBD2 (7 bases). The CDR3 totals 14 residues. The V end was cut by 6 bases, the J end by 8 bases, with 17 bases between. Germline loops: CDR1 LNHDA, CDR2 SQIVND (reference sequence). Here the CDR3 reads CASRGGRGAHEQFF. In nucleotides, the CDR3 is TGTGCCAGTAGGGGCGGTCGGGGGGCCCATGAGCAGTTCTTC.

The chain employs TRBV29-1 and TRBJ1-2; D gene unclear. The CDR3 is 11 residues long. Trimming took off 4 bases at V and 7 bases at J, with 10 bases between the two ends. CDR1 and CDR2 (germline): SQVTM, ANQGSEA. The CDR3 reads CSVVTGSGYTF. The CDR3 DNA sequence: TGCAGCGTTGTGACGGGATCTGGCTACACCTTC.

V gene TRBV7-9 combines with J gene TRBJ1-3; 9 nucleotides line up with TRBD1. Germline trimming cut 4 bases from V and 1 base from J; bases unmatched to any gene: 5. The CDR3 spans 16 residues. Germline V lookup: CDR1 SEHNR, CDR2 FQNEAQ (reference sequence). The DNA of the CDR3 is TGTGCCAGCAGCTCGTACAGGGGGCCGTCTGGAAACACCATATATTTT. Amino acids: CASSSYRGPSGNTIYF.

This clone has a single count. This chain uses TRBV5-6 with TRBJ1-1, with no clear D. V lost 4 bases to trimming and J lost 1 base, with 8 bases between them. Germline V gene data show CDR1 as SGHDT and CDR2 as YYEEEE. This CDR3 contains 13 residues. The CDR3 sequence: CASSTGANTEAFF. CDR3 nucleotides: TGTGCCAGCAGCACTGGAGCGAACACTGAAGCTTTCTTT.

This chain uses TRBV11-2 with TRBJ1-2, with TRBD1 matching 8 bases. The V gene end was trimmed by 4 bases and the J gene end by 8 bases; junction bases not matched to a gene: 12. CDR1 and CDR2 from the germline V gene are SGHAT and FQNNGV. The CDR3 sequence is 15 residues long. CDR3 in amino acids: CASSSKRTGKSGYTF. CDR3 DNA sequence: TGTGCCAGCAGCTCGAAGAGGACAGGGAAGAGCGGCTACACCTTC.

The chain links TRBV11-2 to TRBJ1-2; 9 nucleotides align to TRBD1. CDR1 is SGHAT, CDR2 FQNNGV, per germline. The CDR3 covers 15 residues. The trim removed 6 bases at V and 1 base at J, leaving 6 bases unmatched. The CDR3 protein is CASSLGTGINYGYTF. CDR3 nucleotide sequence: TGTGCCAGCAGTCTCGGGACAGGGATTAACTATGGCTACACCTTC.

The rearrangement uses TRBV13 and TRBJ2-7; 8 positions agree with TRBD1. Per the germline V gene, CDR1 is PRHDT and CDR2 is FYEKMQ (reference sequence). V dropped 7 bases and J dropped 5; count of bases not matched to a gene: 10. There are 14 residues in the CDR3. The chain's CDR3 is CASTEDRAPHEQYF. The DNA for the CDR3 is TGTGCCAGCACCGAGGACAGGGCCCCCCACGAGCAGTACTTC.

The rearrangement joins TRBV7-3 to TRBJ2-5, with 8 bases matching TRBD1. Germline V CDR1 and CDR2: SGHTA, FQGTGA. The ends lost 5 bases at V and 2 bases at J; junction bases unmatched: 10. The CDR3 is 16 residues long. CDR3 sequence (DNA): TGTGCCAGCAGCCCGCGGGCCCAGGGGGCGCAAGAGACCCAGTACTTC. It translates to CASSPRAQGAQETQYF.

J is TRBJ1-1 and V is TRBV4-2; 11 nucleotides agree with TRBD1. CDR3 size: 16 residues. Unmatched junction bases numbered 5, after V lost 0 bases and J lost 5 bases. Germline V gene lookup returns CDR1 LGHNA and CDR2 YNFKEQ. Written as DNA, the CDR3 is TGTGCCAGCAGCCAAGATCCGGGACAGGGGGGGACTGAAGCTTTCTTT. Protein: CASSQDPGQGGTEAFF.

The CDR3 bases are TGTGCTAGTGGTCCTGGGGACAGACTAAAACCTGAAGCTTTCTTT. This translates into CASGPGDRLKPEAFF. The chain links TRBV12-5 to TRBJ1-1; 7 positions agree with TRBD1. Per germline, CDR1 LGHNT and CDR2 FRNRAP. This CDR3 is 15 amino acids long. V lost 5 bases and J lost 6; bases outside the gene matches: 12.